This T cell receptor (beta chain) was obtained from a study of vaccination and CD4 T cells after COVID-19. For this clonotype: The antigen remains undetermined.

This sample's treatment: roughly ten-day PBMC culture with coronavirus spike peptide pools or control peptides (ViraFEST assay). Deletions cut 5 bases from V and 6 bases from J, with 19 bases between. Germline V gives CDR1 LGHNT, CDR2 FRNRAP. The CDR3 covers 15 residues. Scientists ran DNA taken from cultured CD4+ T cells through the Oncomine TCR Beta short-read assay for sequencing. MiXCR, run by TCRdb on the PCR reads, gives a single entry per CDR3 protein. Here the sample spans about 9,200 distinct CDR3 sequences, roughly 40% being singletons. The rearrangement links TRBV12-5 to TRBJ1-1; D might be TRBD1 (5 bases). This clonotype was sampled from a human donor who had recovered from COVID-19. Source material: CD4+ T cells from blood, cultured in vitro. CDR3 protein: CASGAHQGSGAEAFF. As DNA, the CDR3 is TGTGCTAGTGGTGCCCACCAGGGCTCGGGCGCTGAAGCTTTCTTT. Combining the CDR3 with reference TRBV12-5 and TRBJ1-1 gives the whole variable domain DARVTQTPRHKVTEMGQEVTMRCQPILGHNTVFWYRQTMMQGLELLAYFRNRAPLDDSGMPKDRFSAEMPDATLATLKIQPSEPRDSAVYFCASGAHQGSGAEAFFGQGTRLTVV.